This T cell receptor beta chain originates from a study of T cell repertoires in Merkel cell carcinoma (dated by TCRdb to the late 2010s). The study in broad terms: Patients who had received intralesional immunotherapy or systemic immune checkpoint blockade ahead of the biopsy were left out. Tetramer sorting, cloning and paired TCR sequencing of expanded tumor-infiltrating lymphocytes were first used to define MCPyV-specific clonotypes. To be included, a participant needed a diagnosis of MCPyV-positive Merkel cell carcinoma and tumor-infiltrating lymphocytes that had been successfully expanded in vitro.

To note about this clone: No antigen is known for it. Base qualities were left out, and no much larger clone turns up one base away.

General study outcomes and caveats: The study did not examine normal tissue biopsies.

Every study subject tested positive for serum antibodies to T-antigen and had biopsy-confirmed Merkel cell carcinoma that was MCPyV-positive. About six adjacent 10-micron frozen tumor sections were used for genomic DNA extraction without cell sorting or culture. Tumor biopsy tissue of roughly 5 x 5 x 5 mm was frozen in optimal cutting temperature compound. In the frozen biopsy, scout sections stained with hematoxylin and eosin confirmed abundant Merkel cell carcinoma and infiltrating cells. The CDR3, cysteine through phenylalanine, is 15 amino acids long. Left in the record is the CDR3 DNA by itself, 45 bases read in frame from the first base. At the junction V is shortened by 4 bases and J by 4 bases, with 15 bases in between. The germline V gene specifies SNHLY as CDR1 and FYNNEI as CDR2. TRB CDR3 sequencing and data processing of tumor genomic DNA were performed with the immunoSEQ assay. TCRdb mirrors the immuneACCESS table, restricted to in-frame sequences. Some clones are absent from its copies; in checked studies, under half trace to an unresolved V gene, and the reason for the others is unknown. Within this sample are about 15,000 clones, with roughly 80% of them counted one time only. The top ten clonotypes cover approximately 17% of the sample.

Rearrangement joined TRBV2 to TRBJ2-3; a tentative D call is TRBD1 (5 bases match). Input material: tumor tissue. The TCR comes from an adult with Merkel cell carcinoma. CDR3 sequence: CASSGAGLGADTQYF. The bases read TGTGCCAGCAGTGGGGCCGGGCTAGGGGCAGATACGCAGTATTTT.